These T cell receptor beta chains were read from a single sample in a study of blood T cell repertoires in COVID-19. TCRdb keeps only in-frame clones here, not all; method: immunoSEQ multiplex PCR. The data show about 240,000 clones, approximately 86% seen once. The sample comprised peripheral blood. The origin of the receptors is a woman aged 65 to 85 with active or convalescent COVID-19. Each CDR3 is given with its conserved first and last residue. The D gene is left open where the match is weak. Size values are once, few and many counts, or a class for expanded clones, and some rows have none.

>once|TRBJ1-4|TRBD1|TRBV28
CASSRQGAARSEKLFF
TGTGCCAGCAGCCGACAGGGGGCGGCGCGTAGTGAAAAACTGTTTTTT
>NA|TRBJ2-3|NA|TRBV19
CASSAYGEDTQYF
TGTGCCAGTAGTGCCTACGGGGAAGATACGCAGTATTTT
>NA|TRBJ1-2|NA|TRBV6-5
CASRVPGGPYGYTF
TGTGCCAGCAGAGTGCCGGGGGGGCCCTATGGCTACACCTTC
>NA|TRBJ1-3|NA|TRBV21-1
CASSKAGSPSSGNTIYF
TGTGCCAGCAGCAAAGCGGGCAGCCCGAGCTCTGGAAACACCATATATTTT
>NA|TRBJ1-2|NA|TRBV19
CASSRSANYGYTF
TGTGCCAGTAGTAGATCAGCTAACTATGGCTACACCTTC
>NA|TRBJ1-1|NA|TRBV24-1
CATSDLAGTEAFF
TGTGCCACCAGTGATTTGGCAGGGACTGAAGCTTTCTTT
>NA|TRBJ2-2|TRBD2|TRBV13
CASSSSREGNTGELFF
TGTGCCAGCAGCTCTTCTAGGGAGGGGAACACCGGGGAGCTGTTTTTT
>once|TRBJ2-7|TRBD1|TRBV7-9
CASSPQGSGQANYEQYF
TGTGCCAGCAGCCCCCAGGGTTCGGGACAGGCCAACTACGAGCAGTACTTC
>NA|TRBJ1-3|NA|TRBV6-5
CAAGRGEVNTIYF
TGTGCCGCGGGCAGGGGCGAAGTAAACACCATATATTTT
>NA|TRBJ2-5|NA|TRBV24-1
CATTGTGELGTETQYF
TGTGCCACCACGGGGACGGGGGAACTCGGGACGGAGACCCAGTACTTC
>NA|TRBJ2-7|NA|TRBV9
CASSPRDTSVHEQYF
TGTGCCAGCAGCCCCCGGGACACAAGTGTCCACGAGCAGTACTTC
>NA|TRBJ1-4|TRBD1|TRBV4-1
CASSYPQGIGEKLFF
TGCGCCAGCAGCTACCCACAGGGGATTGGGGAAAAACTGTTTTTT
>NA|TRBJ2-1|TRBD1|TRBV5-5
CASRPTGVSLDEQFF
TGTGCCAGCAGACCTACAGGGGTATCTCTGGATGAGCAGTTCTTC
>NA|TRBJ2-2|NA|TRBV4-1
CASSQTQGFTGELFF
TGCGCCAGCAGCCAAACGCAGGGTTTTACCGGGGAGCTGTTTTTT
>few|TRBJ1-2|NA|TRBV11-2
CASSPPVGGEGGYTF
TGTGCCAGCAGCCCCCCCGTGGGGGGGGAGGGTGGCTACACCTTC
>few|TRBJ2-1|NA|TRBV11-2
CASSLRPSRTLNNEQFF
TGTGCCAGCAGCTTACGCCCGTCTAGAACACTGAACAATGAGCAGTTCTTC
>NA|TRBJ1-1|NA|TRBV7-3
CASSLNPSPGTYKNTEAFF
TGTGCCAGCAGCCTAAATCCTAGCCCGGGGACATATAAGAACACTGAAGCTTTCTTT
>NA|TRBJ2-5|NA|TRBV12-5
CASGIGAGEETQYF
TGTGCTAGTGGGATAGGGGCAGGGGAGGAGACCCAGTACTTC
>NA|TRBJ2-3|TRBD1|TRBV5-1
CASSLERGHDTQYF
TGCGCCAGCAGCCTGGAGAGGGGGCATGATACGCAGTATTTT
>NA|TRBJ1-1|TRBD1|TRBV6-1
CASSEGWTGTGAFF
TGTGCCAGCAGTGAAGGTTGGACAGGCACAGGGGCTTTCTTT
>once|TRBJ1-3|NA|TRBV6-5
CASRTRWGNTIYF
TGTGCCAGCAGGACTAGGTGGGGAAACACCATATATTTT
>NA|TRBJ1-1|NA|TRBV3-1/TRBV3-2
CASSQAGRDGRPNTEAFF
TGTGCCAGCAGCCAAGCGGGCAGGGATGGTAGACCGAACACTGAAGCTTTCTTT
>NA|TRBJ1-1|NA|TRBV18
CASSPVQMNTEAFF
TGTGCCAGCTCACCTGTGCAGATGAACACTGAAGCTTTCTTT
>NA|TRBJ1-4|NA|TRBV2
CASRIRRRANEKLFF
TGTGCCAGCAGGATCCGGAGACGGGCTAATGAAAAACTGTTTTTT
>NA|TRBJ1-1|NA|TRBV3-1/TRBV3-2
CASARHSNTEAFF
TGTGCCAGCGCGAGACATTCGAACACTGAAGCTTTCTTT
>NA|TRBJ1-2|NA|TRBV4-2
CASSQVGPSRADYGYTF
TGTGCCAGCAGCCAAGTCGGACCATCCAGGGCGGACTATGGCTACACCTTC
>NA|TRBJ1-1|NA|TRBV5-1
CASSISPGKDTEAFF
TGCGCCAGCAGCATCAGTCCAGGGAAGGACACTGAAGCTTTCTTT
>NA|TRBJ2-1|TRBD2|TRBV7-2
CASSISGGTYNEQFF
TGTGCCAGCAGCATTAGCGGGGGAACCTACAATGAGCAGTTCTTC
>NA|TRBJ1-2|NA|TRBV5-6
CASSFTGDYGYTF
TGTGCCAGCAGCTTTACAGGCGACTATGGCTACACCTTC
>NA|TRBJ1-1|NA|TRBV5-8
CASSLTDTEAFF
TGTGCCAGCAGCTTGACAGACACTGAAGCTTTCTTT
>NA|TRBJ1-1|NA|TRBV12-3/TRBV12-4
CASSPDSRTEAFF
TGTGCCAGCAGTCCCGACAGTCGAACTGAAGCTTTCTTT
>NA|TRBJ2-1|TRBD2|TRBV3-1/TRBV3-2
CASSQGTPHSGRVFTYNEQFF
TGTGCCAGCAGCCAAGGAACGCCTCATTCGGGGAGGGTCTTCACCTACAATGAGCAGTTCTTC
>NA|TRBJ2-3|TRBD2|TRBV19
CASSMGRGDTQYF
TGTGCCAGTAGTATGGGGAGGGGCGATACGCAGTATTTT
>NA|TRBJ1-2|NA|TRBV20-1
CSANLNRF
TGCAGTGCTAACCTTAATCGGTTC
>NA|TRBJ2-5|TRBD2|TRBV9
CASSVVASGDWETQYF
TGTGCCAGCAGCGTAGTGGCTAGCGGGGATTGGGAGACCCAGTACTTC
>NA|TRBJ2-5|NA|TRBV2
CASSLVLMQTQYF
TGTGCCAGCAGCCTAGTCCTGATGCAGACCCAGTACTTC
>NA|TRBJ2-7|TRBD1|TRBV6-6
CASSYGTGTYEQYF
TGTGCCAGCAGTTACGGGACAGGGACCTACGAGCAGTACTTC
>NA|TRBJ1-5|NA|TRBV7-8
CATDIGVAGVGQPQHF
TGTGCCACCGATATAGGAGTTGCGGGGGTAGGGCAGCCCCAGCATTTT
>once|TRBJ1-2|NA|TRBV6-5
CASSLIQTYGYTF
TGTGCCAGCAGTTTGATCCAGACATATGGCTACACCTTC
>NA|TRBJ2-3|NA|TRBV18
CASSPGAGVSDTQYF
TGTGCCAGCTCACCTGGGGCAGGGGTGTCAGATACGCAGTATTTT
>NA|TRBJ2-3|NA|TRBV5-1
CASGTMGGVGTDTQYF
TGCGCCAGCGGGACAATGGGAGGGGTTGGCACAGATACGCAGTATTTT
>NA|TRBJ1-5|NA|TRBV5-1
CASSPSGGYQPQHF
TGCGCCAGCAGCCCGTCGGGAGGCTATCAGCCCCAGCATTTT
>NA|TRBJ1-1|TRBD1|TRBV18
CASSPNAGGAGNTEAFF
TGTGCCAGCTCACCAAATGCAGGGGGCGCGGGGAACACTGAAGCTTTCTTT
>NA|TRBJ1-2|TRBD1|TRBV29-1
CSALTGEGGGYTF
TGCAGCGCATTGACAGGGGAAGGGGGTGGCTACACCTTC
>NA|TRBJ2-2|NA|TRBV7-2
CASSLSRVAHNGELFF
TGTGCCAGCAGCTTATCCAGGGTCGCTCATAACGGGGAGCTGTTTTTT
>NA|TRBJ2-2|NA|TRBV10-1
CASSDFGGTGELFF
TGCGCCAGCAGTGACTTTGGGGGGACCGGGGAGCTGTTTTTT
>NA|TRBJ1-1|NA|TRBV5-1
CASRNGTTNTEAFF
TGCGCCAGCAGAAACGGGACAACGAACACTGAAGCTTTCTTT